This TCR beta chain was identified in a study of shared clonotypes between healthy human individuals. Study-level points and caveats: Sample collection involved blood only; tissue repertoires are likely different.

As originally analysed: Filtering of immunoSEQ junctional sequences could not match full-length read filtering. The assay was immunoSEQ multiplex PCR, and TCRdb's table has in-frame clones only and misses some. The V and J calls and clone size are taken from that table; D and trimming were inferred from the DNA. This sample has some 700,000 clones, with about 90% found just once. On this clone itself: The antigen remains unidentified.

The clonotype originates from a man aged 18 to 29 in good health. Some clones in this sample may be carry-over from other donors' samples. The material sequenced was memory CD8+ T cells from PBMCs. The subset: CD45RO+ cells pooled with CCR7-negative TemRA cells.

CDR3 in DNA: TGTGCCAGCAGCTTAACGGGGGGCGCTTCACGTGAGCAGTTCTTC. Translating gives CASSLTGGASREQFF. The chain carries TRBV7-3 and TRBJ2-1, with D perhaps assigned TRBD1 or TRBD2 (6 bases each). V lost 0 bases to trimming and J lost 9 bases, with 15 bases between them. Germline-derived CDR1 and CDR2 are SGHTA and FQGTGA. This CDR3 contains 15 residues.